These 16 T cell receptor beta chains were sequenced from one sample in a study of identical twins. MiXCR, run by TCRdb on the 5' RACE reads, gives a single entry per CDR3 protein. The sample holds roughly 1,500,000 distinct CDR3 sequences, more than 30% seen once. Sequenced sample: cord blood. All receptors derive from a newborn girl in good health.

The chain employs TRBV4-2 and TRBJ2-4, with 10 bases matching TRBD2. J gave up 13 bases and V 0 bases, and 15 bases lay outside the gene matches. The CDR3 extends over 17 amino acids. The V gene's germline CDR1 is LGHNA and CDR2 YNFKEQ. DNA of the CDR3: TGTGCCAGCAGCCAAGAGTTTCCAGCGGGGGGGCCGGAAGAGCAGTACTTC. Its protein is CASSQEFPAGGPEEQYF.

At least ten counts were recorded for this clonotype. This sequence joins TRBV18 and TRBJ1-1, with 10 bases identical to TRBD1. CDR1 is KGHSH and CDR2 is LQKENI in the germline V gene. The trim removed 8 bases at V and 0 bases at J, leaving 6 bases unmatched. The CDR3 spans 15 residues. DNA for the CDR3: TGTGCCAGCAGTCCCGGGACAGGGGTGAACACTGAAGCTTTCTTT. This gives the protein CASSPGTGVNTEAFF.

This chain connects TRBV7-6 to TRBJ2-1; D is perhaps TRBD2 (6 bases). Germline lookup yields CDR1 SGHVS and CDR2 FNYEAQ. The CDR3 loop spans 16 amino acids. The V and J ends lost 2 bases and 5 bases respectively, with 16 bases between them. The CDR3 here is CASSLTGTGGNNEQFF. The CDR3 region has the DNA TGTGCCAGCAGCTTAACCGGGACTGGCGGGAACAATGAGCAGTTCTTC.

V gene TRBV10-3 combines with J gene TRBJ1-1; TRBD1 might be the D (6 bases). Per germline, CDR1 ENHRY and CDR2 SYGVKD. With 10 bases removed from V and 5 bases from J, the gap between germline ends came to 14 bases. The CDR3 sequence is 12 residues long. The CDR3: CATGQGRTEAFF. CDR3 nucleotides: TGTGCCACCGGGCAGGGGCGGACTGAAGCTTTCTTT.

This clonotype was seen a few times. This chain links TRBV7-6 with TRBJ2-1; 8 bases are a match to TRBD2. The germline V gene encodes CDR1 SGHVS and CDR2 FNYEAQ. Trimming removed 0 bases from V and 7 bases from J; junction bases left unmatched: 11. There are 17 residues in the CDR3. The chain's CDR3 is CASSLAGTRGLRNEQFF. The CDR3, as DNA: TGTGCCAGCAGCTTAGCGGGGACTAGGGGACTGAGGAATGAGCAGTTCTTC.

This clonotype has more than one count but fewer than ten. The V and J genes are TRBV7-6 and TRBJ2-7; 7 bases agree with TRBD1. The CDR3 is 14 residues long. V was pared by 0 bases and J by 5 bases, with 4 bases of the junction left unmatched. Germline CDR1 reads SGHVS; CDR2 reads FNYEAQ. CDR3 loop: CASSLAFGTDEQYF. The CDR3 DNA reads TGTGCCAGCAGCTTAGCATTTGGGACAGACGAGCAGTACTTC.

This clonotype has only a few counts. The rearrangement links TRBV21-1 to TRBJ2-1; the table calls TRBD2, which could not be checked here. TRBV21-1 constitutes a pseudogene. The CDR3 covers 13 residues. The CDR3 is CASSKTTAGTRFF. For the CDR3, the DNA is TGTGCCAGCAGCAAAACCACAGCGGGAACTCGGTTCTTC.

V gene TRBV12-3 or TRBV12-4 combines with J gene TRBJ2-5; 8 bases match TRBD1. The CDR3 covers 15 residues. J gave up 3 bases and V 2 bases, and 5 bases lay outside the gene matches. The DNA for the CDR3 is TGTGCCAGCAGTTTATCAGGGGGCATGGAAGAGACCCAGTACTTC. Translating gives CASSLSGGMEETQYF.

Comment on this clonotype: It may be a read error: a sequence one base away is much more abundant. V gene TRBV27 combines with J gene TRBJ2-1; D may be TRBD2 (6 bases). The better agreement between TRBJ2-7 and the DNA end casts doubt on the J call. Germline CDR1 MNHEY, CDR2 SMNVEV (reference sequence). The length of the CDR3 is 15 residues. The CDR3 spells CASKNRDLTYNEQYF. CDR3 nucleotide sequence: TGTGCCAGCAAAAATCGGGACTTAACCTACAATGAGCAGTACTTC.

This sequence joins TRBV6-6 and TRBJ1-4, with D unclear. The germline V and J ends were trimmed by 8 bases and 7 bases, with 5 bases remaining between them. Germline values: CDR1 MNHNY, CDR2 SVGAGI (reference sequence). The CDR3 length is 10 residues. CDR3: CASLGEKLFF. The CDR3 DNA sequence: TGTGCCAGCTTGGGTGAAAAACTGTTTTTT.

This chain uses TRBV12-3 or TRBV12-4 with TRBJ2-1, with D possibly TRBD2 on 6 matching bases. TRBJ2-7 matches the DNA end more closely, so the J call is doubtful. The CDR3 is 15 amino acids. This CDR3 is CASSLAGRIYNEQYF. In nucleotides, the CDR3 is TGTGCCAGCAGTTTAGCGGGGAGGATCTACAATGAGCAGTACTTC.

This clonotype was detected a few times. The chain joins TRBV12-3 or TRBV12-4 to TRBJ2-2, with no clear D. CDR3 length: 15 amino acids. Trimming shortened V by 2 bases and J by 1 base, and 8 bases separated the two germline ends. The DNA of the CDR3 is TGTGCCAGCAGTTTATCACAGCAGAACACCGGGGAGCTGTTTTTT. It translates to CASSLSQQNTGELFF.

This rearrangement joins TRBV4-2 to TRBJ2-3; 10 bases fit TRBD2. The CDR3 runs to 17 residues. The junction had 6 bases not matched to a gene; V was cut back by 3 bases and J by 0 bases. Looked up from germline, CDR1 is LGHNA and CDR2 is YNFKEQ. This CDR3 is CASSHGLAEVSTDTQYF. The DNA of the CDR3 is TGTGCCAGCAGCCATGGACTAGCGGAAGTTAGCACAGATACGCAGTATTTT.

This clonotype appeared a single time. The gene calls are TRBV12-3 or TRBV12-4 and TRBJ2-7; maybe TRBD1 (5 bases). Trimming removed 2 bases from V and 7 bases from J, with 18 bases in between. CDR3 size: 15 residues. This CDR3 is CASSLRQQGDNEQYF. Here the CDR3 DNA reads TGTGCCAGCAGTTTAAGGCAGCAGGGCGACAATGAGCAGTACTTC.

In this sample, this clonotype turned up a few times. The chain is built from TRBV20-1 and TRBJ2-7; 8 positions agree with TRBD2. The germline V gene encodes CDR1 DFQATT and CDR2 SNEGSKA (reference sequence). V dropped 6 bases and J dropped 2; count of bases not matched to a gene: 9. This CDR3 comprises 14 residues. In DNA, the CDR3 is TGCAGTGCCCTGGGACTAGTAAATCCCTACGAGCAGTACTTC. Translating it yields CSALGLVNPYEQYF.

The gene calls are TRBV11-2 and TRBJ1-2; possibly TRBD1 for D (5 bases). This CDR3 has 16 residues. Germline CDR1 and CDR2: SGHAT and FQNNGV. The V end was cut by 4 bases, the J end by 0 bases, with 15 bases between. CDR3 sequence (DNA): TGTGCCAGCAGCTCATCCAGGACACCCGCTAACTATGGCTACACCTTC. Its protein is CASSSSRTPANYGYTF.